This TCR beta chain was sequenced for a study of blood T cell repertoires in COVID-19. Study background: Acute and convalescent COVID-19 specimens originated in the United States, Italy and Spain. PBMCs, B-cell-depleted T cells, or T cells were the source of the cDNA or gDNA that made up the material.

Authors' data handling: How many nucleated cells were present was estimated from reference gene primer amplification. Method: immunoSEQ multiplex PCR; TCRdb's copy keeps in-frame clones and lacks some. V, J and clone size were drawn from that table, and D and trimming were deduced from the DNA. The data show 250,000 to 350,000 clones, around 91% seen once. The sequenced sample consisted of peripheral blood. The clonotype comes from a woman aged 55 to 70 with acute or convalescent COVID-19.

The CDR3 loop is CASSLVRKSNSPLHF. CDR3 coding DNA: TGTGCCAGCAGCTTAGTGAGGAAATCCAATTCACCCCTCCACTTT. The J gene is TRBJ1-6, the V gene TRBV7-8; D remains unclear. The CDR3 consists of 15 residues. CDR1 is SGHVS and CDR2 is FQNEAQ in the germline V gene. V was pared by 1 base and J by 7 bases, with 11 bases between.